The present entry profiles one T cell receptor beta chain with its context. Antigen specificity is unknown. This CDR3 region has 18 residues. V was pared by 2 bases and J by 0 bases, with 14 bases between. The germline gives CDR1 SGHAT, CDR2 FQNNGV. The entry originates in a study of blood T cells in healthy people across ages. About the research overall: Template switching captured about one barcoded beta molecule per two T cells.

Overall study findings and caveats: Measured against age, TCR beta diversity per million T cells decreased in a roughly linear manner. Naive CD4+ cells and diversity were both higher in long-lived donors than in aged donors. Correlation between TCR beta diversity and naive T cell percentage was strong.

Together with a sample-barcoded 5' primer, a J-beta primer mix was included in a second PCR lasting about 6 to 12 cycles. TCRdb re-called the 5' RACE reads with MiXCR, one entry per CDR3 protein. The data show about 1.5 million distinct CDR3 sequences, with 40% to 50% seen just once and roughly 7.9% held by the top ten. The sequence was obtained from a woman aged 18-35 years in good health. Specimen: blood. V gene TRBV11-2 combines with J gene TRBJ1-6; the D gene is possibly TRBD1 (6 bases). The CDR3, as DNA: TGTGCCAGCAGCTTATTCGCTACAGGGAGCTCCTATAATTCACCCCTCCACTTT. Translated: CASSLFATGSSYNSPLHF.